The T cell receptor (beta chain) described here comes from a study of cytomegalovirus exposure and HLA in healthy donors (dated by TCRdb to 2015 to 2018). Broadly, across the study: In an earlier analysis of approximately 640 of the donors, 250 to 350 Gb of sequence data and 90 million to 130 million unique TCR beta sequences from about 180 million T cells were reported. An early release that covered about 640 HLA-typed donors contained around 330 gigabases of sequencing data and some 87 million unique TCR sequences. Genome-wide SNP genotypes for about three fifths of the 666 donors were used in a later genetic analysis, which treated that subset as a discovery cohort. The study profiled the T cell repertoires of under 700 subjects by immunosequencing and related them to cytomegalovirus serostatus. In the later analysis, no new phenotypic data were used to find candidate immune exposures; instead, reliance was placed on TCR beta sequences and their occurrence across donors. The number of typed donors differed by locus: about 629-640 for A, B, C, DRB1 and DQB1; approximately 530 for DQA1; approximately 600 for DPA1; and some 430 for DPB1. The study was designed to test whether signatures of past pathogen exposure could be identified by cataloging public T cell receptors. A later analysis re-analyzed previously published TCR beta repertoires from roughly 690 donors and added high-resolution HLA genotyping to study TCR occurrence patterns. Besides the first cohort of around 670 subjects, a separate validation cohort made up of 120 or so different subjects was used. About five DR-DQ haplotypes were treated as single units for association and clustering because of strong linkage in the cohort. On average, roughly 240,000 unique TCR beta nucleotide sequences were sequenced per donor among 300 to 500 genotyped donors of the cohort, with roughly 18% of those sequences being non-productive. The study combined high-throughput TCR immunosequencing, statistical association of individual TCRs with disease status, and machine learning to predict cytomegalovirus infection status. Both class I and class II loci were covered by HLA typing, at four-digit resolution. An earlier analysis of more than 450 of the donors used high-throughput TCR beta sequencing to judge whether each TCR beta V gene segment behaved as functional or pseudogenic. The genetic ancestry cluster associated with self-reported Caucasian donors included around four fifths of the roughly 360 genotyped donors. Donor age, sex, ethnicity and CMV serostatus were collected together with the repertoire data. Every repertoire in the discovery cohort had been generated on one and the same sequencing platform. Here is what the overall study found, with its caveats: It was suggested by the authors that the approach could potentially be generalized to other disease states and immunological phenotypes. A further reported finding was that TCR beta sequences accurately predicted the HLA-A and HLA-B alleles for most subjects in the first cohort. A later analysis found that most CMV-associated TCR beta chains appeared HLA-restricted, with HLA associations seemingly driven largely by CMV exposure. Specific HLA alleles were associated with some 15,000 TCR beta sequences at a false discovery rate of 0.05 in a later analysis. Linkage disequilibrium might explain the correlated functional status among segregating V segments, but an unknown experimental factor could not be ruled out. In a later genetic analysis, a missense DCLRE1C variant was associated with V-gene and J-gene trimming of TCR beta chains, and the association was replicated in an independent cohort. A later analysis found that TCR association rates varied across HLA loci, with DRB1 alleles showing the most associated TCRs and HLA-C alleles the fewest. When HLA alleles, especially DR and DQ, strongly co-occurred, TCR associations were difficult to assign to individual alleles. Compared with equally common non-associated chains, HLA-associated TCR beta chains in a later analysis were more clonally expanded and had lower generation probabilities. Because counts were too low, about 15 rarely observed V segments, including chromosome 9 orphons, were left out of the earlier analysis of some 640 of the donors. A group of highly shared sequence variants was considered likely to be a technical artifact of the sequencing pipeline. Compared with the approximately 670-donor mean, donors in an Asian-associated ancestry cluster had fewer N-insertions in productive TCRs, according to a later genetic analysis. In both the original and validation cohorts, the classifier was reported to diagnose cytomegalovirus status with high specificity and sensitivity. While some public TCRs were present in many individuals, most TCR sequences turned up only very rarely across donors. Sequencing depth was assumed to be roughly uniform across donors in the presence/absence analyses, though that assumption may not hold. Broadly in line with IMGT annotations, most TCR beta V segments showed up in productive rearrangements about 87% or about 30% of the time in an earlier analysis of around 550 of the donors. Some IMGT-functional V segments, including TRBV6-2 and TRBV6-3, could not be distinguished by the 87-base-pair reads and were therefore excluded. A total of 164 TCR beta chains were listed by the study as associated with cytomegalovirus. Because HLA typing was unavailable for some donors at each locus, only the typed subset was used in association tests. A few of the identified cytomegalovirus-associated TCR beta chains were confirmed in vitro to be specific for cytomegalovirus antigens. CMV serostatus was the only immune exposure information available for the cohort. Only TCR beta chains were sequenced in this cohort, and the absence of alpha or paired-chain data limited detectable features. Several of the top co-occurrence clusters appeared to be linked to parvovirus B19, influenza, CMV and Epstein-Barr virus, according to a later analysis.

The table lists this clone with a few counts. Its antigen is not yet known. Base qualities were left out, and no much larger clone turns up one base away. In total, approximately 610 healthy bone marrow donors made up the cohort. Cohort members were all nominally healthy when sampled, although unrecorded immune exposures were likely present. The donor tested CMV seropositive and was one of the 289 seropositive cohort members. Every donor gave a peripheral blood sample, and the peripheral blood mononuclear cells from that sample were used for TCR beta sequencing. Genomic DNA extraction from the blood cell samples was performed with the Qiagen DNeasy Blood Extraction Kit. The junction carries 14 bases between V and J, which are trimmed by 5 bases and 4 bases respectively. CDR1 and CDR2, per the germline V gene, are SGHNT and YENEEA. The CDR3 runs 14 amino acids, cysteine and phenylalanine included. The sequence is cut down to CDR3 DNA, 42 bases in frame from base 1.

Library preparation used the immunoSEQ multiplex PCR assay. The multiplex PCR relied on a mix of 60 forward primers for TCR Vbeta segments and 13 reverse primers for TCR Jbeta segments. Amplification of the CDR3 region of rearranged TCR beta genes was performed with a multiplex PCR assay on genomic DNA. On the Illumina HiSeq System, the amplified TCR beta libraries were sequenced as 87-base-pair reads. From the authors' description of their analysis: In a later analysis, tens of millions of unique TCR beta chains were counted across the approximately 620 repertoires, and roughly 11 million of these chains were shared by at least two donors. A nearest-neighbor algorithm error-corrected the raw reads and collapsed the reads into unique sequences, merging closely related sequences to remove PCR and sequencing errors. To assign V, D and J gene segments, CDR3 sequences were aligned to IMGT reference sequences. For a sequence to be retained, a match of at least six nucleotides was required to both a V gene segment and a J gene segment. Rearrangements were called productive when the CDR3 lacked stop codons and stayed in frame with V and J; all others were non-productive. Following IMGT convention, CDR3 was defined as the stretch from the second conserved V-encoded cysteine to the conserved J-encoded phenylalanine. The earlier analysis of 587 of the donors excluded sequences that lacked an unambiguous match to a single V gene segment. In an earlier analysis of a few hundred of the donors, a V segment was called functional when productive rearrangements were above 56.7%, and segregating when the standard deviation between donors exceeded 5%. To diagnose cytomegalovirus status from the catalog of TCR beta chain sequences, a statistical classification framework was built. In a later analysis, TCR nucleotide sequences were compared against IMGT/GENE-DB human TR gene sequences so that V and J genes could be assigned. Using the TCRdist pipeline, a later analysis assigned CDR3 sequences along with most-parsimonious VDJ recombination scenarios. In a later analysis, each TCR beta chain was defined by its CDR3 amino acid sequence together with its V-gene family, and reads lacking a unique V-gene family were excluded. In a later analysis, around 650 highly shared, low-generation-probability nucleotide sequences were removed to address suspected cross-contamination and a sequencing artifact. A later analysis calculated a clonal expansion index for each public chain from normalized within-repertoire ranks of inferred template counts. A later analysis computed generation probabilities with a VDJ recombination model fitted to out-of-frame rearrangements, and checked the results against IGoR. In a later analysis, hypergeometric tests were used to score TCR-TCR, TCR-HLA and TCR-CMV co-occurrence, with a repertoire-size bias correction applied to TCR pairs. In a later analysis, false discovery rates were estimated by permuting HLA or CMV assignments 20 times. In a later analysis, co-occurring TCRs were grouped using DBSCAN, with TCRdist sequence similarity added in when clustering inside HLA-allele-positive subsets. Co-occurrence clustering excluded repertoires with fewer than 30,000 or more than 120,000 public chains, plus five with anomalous nucleotide sharing. TCRdb holds this immuneACCESS table with in-frame rearrangements only. Some clones are missing; in checked studies, unresolved V genes explain under half, and the rest has no known cause. Clone size and the V and J calls come from that table; the DNA yielded D and trimming. This sample has around 63,000 clones in its table, and roughly 75% of those were observed once. The biggest ten clones account for about 8.2% of the sample.

The source of this sequence is a man between 60 and 75 years old in good health and CMV-seropositive. Recombination linked TRBV11-3 to TRBJ2-5; D gene: possibly TRBD1, on 7 matching bases. Sequencing input: PBMCs. The nucleotides read TGTGCCAGCAGCGATCAGGGGGGATTAGAGACCCAGTACTTC. It translates as CASSDQGGLETQYF.